The 23 T cell receptor beta chains below all came from one sample that was sequenced in a study of T-cell memory formation after mild COVID-19. TCRdb redid the calling of the 5' RACE reads with MiXCR, one entry per CDR3 protein. The sample has approximately 290,000 distinct CDR3 sequences; around 8% are singletons. Sequencing was performed on PBMCs or a T cell subset sorted from them (not recorded which). The receptors stem from a man between 18 and 29 years old who had mild COVID-19 (a few samples of this study predate the infection). Cell type and time point are not known.

The V and J genes are TRBV3-1 and TRBJ2-6; TRBD1 aligns across 7 bases. With V trimmed by 5 bases and J by 0 bases, 4 bases remained unmatched. CDR3 size: 16 residues. Looked up from germline, CDR1 is LGHDT and CDR2 is YNNKEL (reference sequence). The CDR3 bases are TGTGCCAGCAGCGCCCGACAGGGCTCTGGGGCCAACGTCCTGACTTTC. Residues: CASSARQGSGANVLTF.

The rearrangement joins TRBV7-2 to TRBJ2-7, with a possible D match to TRBD1 (6 bases). The CDR3 is 13 residues long. Deletions cut 3 bases from V and 5 bases from J, with 11 bases between. Germline V gene data show CDR1 as SGHTA and CDR2 as FQGNSA. The chain's CDR3 is CASSLLRGNEQYF. The CDR3 coding sequence is TGTGCCAGCAGCTTGCTCAGGGGAAACGAGCAGTACTTC. Together with reference TRBV7-2 and TRBJ2-7, the CDR3 gives the full variable domain: GAGVSQSPSNKVTEKGKDVELRCDPISGHTALYWYRQSLGQGLEFLIYFQGNSAPDKSGLPSDRFSAERTGGSVSTLTIQRTQQEDSAVYLCASSLLRGNEQYFGPGTRLTVT.

This clonotype came up many times. The V gene is TRBV15, the J gene TRBJ2-7; 9 bases agree with TRBD1. The germline V gene has CDR1 LNHNV and CDR2 YYDKDF (reference sequence). Germline trimming cut 6 bases from V and 6 bases from J; bases unmatched to any gene: 6. The CDR3 is 13 residues long. CDR3 residues: CATSSGTGPEQYF. The CDR3 coding sequence is TGTGCCACCAGTTCCGGGACAGGGCCCGAGCAGTACTTC.

This clonotype has more than one count but fewer than ten. The chain employs TRBV4-3 and TRBJ2-7; D is uncertain. Trimming shortened V by 1 base and J by 0 bases, and 10 bases separated the two germline ends. This CDR3 spans 15 amino acids. From germline, CDR1 is LGHNA and CDR2 YSLEER. The CDR3 spells CASSQVAANSYEQYF. The CDR3 coding sequence is TGCGCCAGCAGCCAAGTGGCAGCCAACTCCTACGAGCAGTACTTC.

This clonotype was found a few times. In nucleotides, the CDR3 is TGTGCCAGCAGCGAAGCGGGACAGGGGTATTCACCCCTCCACTTT. It codes for CASSEAGQGYSPLHF. The gene calls are TRBV6-5 and TRBJ1-6; 10 nucleotides line up with TRBD1. V shed 6 bases, J shed 8 bases, and the junction held 7 bases outside the gene matches. Germline CDR1 reads MNHEY; CDR2 reads SVGAGI. The CDR3 runs 15 residues.

The chain links TRBV11-2 to TRBJ1-5, with unresolved D. The CDR3 sequence is 15 residues long. From germline, CDR1 is SGHAT and CDR2 FQNNGV. Deletions cut 9 bases from V and 3 bases from J, with 18 bases between. The CDR3 reads CARLAGNGDNQPQHF. DNA for the CDR3: TGTGCCAGATTAGCGGGGAACGGGGACAATCAGCCCCAGCATTTT.

This clonotype was picked up a small number of times. The chain combines TRBV27 with TRBJ2-3, with TRBD2 matching 7 bases. The V segment lost 5 bases and the J segment 3 bases; nucleotides outside the gene matches: 11. The CDR3 is 16 amino acids. The germline V gene has CDR1 MNHEY and CDR2 SMNVEV (reference sequence). Written as DNA, the CDR3 is TGTGCCAGCAGTCCCTTTACGGGGAGGGGAACAGATACGCAGTATTTT. It specifies CASSPFTGRGTDTQYF.

As to this clonotype: A much larger clone lies one base from this, so it may be a read error. This chain's CDR3 is CRVWTGANTEAFF. The CDR3 DNA follows: TGCAGAGTTTGGACCGGAGCGAACACTGAAGCTTTCTTT. J is TRBJ1-1 and V is TRBV29-1; no reliable D call. The CDR3 is 13 amino acids. The germline V gene encodes CDR1 SQVTM and CDR2 ANQGSEA.

V usage is TRBV6-5 and J usage is TRBJ1-1, with 11 bases fitting TRBD1. Trimming cost V 6 bases and J 4 bases; bases outside gene matches: 7. Germline assignment: CDR1 MNHEY and CDR2 SVGAGI. This CDR3 has 15 amino acids. CDR3 nucleotide sequence: TGTGCCAGCAGACTCACCGGGACAGGGGGCACTGAAGCTTTCTTT. As protein: CASRLTGTGGTEAFF.

This clonotype was recorded a few times. V usage is TRBV27 and J usage is TRBJ2-3; D is uncertain. CDR1 MNHEY and CDR2 SMNVEV come from the germline V gene (reference sequence). The CDR3 is 14 residues long. V was clipped by 2 bases and J by 5 bases, with 11 bases between them. In DNA form, the CDR3 reads TGTGCCAGCAGTTTAGCACAGCCGAGAGATACGCAGTATTTT. Its protein product is CASSLAQPRDTQYF.

The rearrangement uses TRBV7-6 and TRBJ1-5; TRBD1 matches at 7 bases. Germline V gene lookup returns CDR1 SGHVS and CDR2 FNYEAQ. The CDR3 totals 18 residues. V lost 5 bases to trimming and J lost 0 bases; unmatched junction nucleotides: 13. The CDR3 protein is CASSPSVGTVYSNQPQHF. DNA of the CDR3: TGTGCCAGCAGCCCCAGCGTCGGGACAGTTTATAGCAATCAGCCCCAGCATTTT.

Concerning this clonotype: A read error is possible here, since a much larger clone lies one base away. This chain links TRBV6-5 with TRBJ2-1; perhaps TRBD2 as D (5 bases). The germline V and J ends were trimmed by 4 bases and 0 bases, with 13 bases remaining between them. Per germline, CDR1 MNHEY and CDR2 SVGAGI. The CDR3 runs to 16 residues. CDR3 loop: CASSSIKGSSYNEQFF. The CDR3, as DNA: TGTGCCAGCAGTTCTATTAAAGGGAGCTCCTACAATGAGCAGTTCTTC.

The rearrangement uses TRBV15 and TRBJ2-3; no reliable D call. Trimming removed 5 bases from V and 2 bases from J, with 14 bases in between. The CDR3 loop spans 15 amino acids. Germline lookup yields CDR1 LNHNV and CDR2 YYDKDF (reference sequence). This CDR3 reads CATSLGGPHTDTQYF. The CDR3 bases are TGTGCCACCAGCCTGGGCGGTCCCCACACAGATACGCAGTATTTT.

The rearrangement links TRBV7-9 to TRBJ2-1; 7 bases match TRBD1. With V trimmed by 5 bases and J by 7 bases, 14 bases remained unmatched. The CDR3 sequence is 16 residues long. CDR1 is SEHNR and CDR2 is FQNEAQ in the germline V gene (reference sequence). CDR3: CASSPRGKTGLNEQFF. The CDR3 DNA follows: TGTGCCAGCAGCCCTAGAGGGAAGACAGGGCTGAATGAGCAGTTCTTC. Filled out from reference TRBV7-9 and TRBJ2-1, the complete variable domain reads DTGVSQNPRHKITKRGQNVTFRCDPISEHNRLYWYRQTLGQGPEFLTYFQNEAQLEKSRLLSDRFSAERPKGSFSTLEIQRTEQGDSAMYLCASSPRGKTGLNEQFFGPGTRLTVL.

The V call is TRBV10-3, the J call TRBJ2-7, with D uncertain. Germline V gene sequence: CDR1 ENHRY, CDR2 SYGVKD. Trimming removed 2 bases at V and 0 bases at J, with 11 bases between. The CDR3 runs 15 residues. CDR3 sequence (DNA): TGTGCCATCAGTGAGATCCCGGATAGCTCCTACGAGCAGTACTTC. It is translated as CAISEIPDSSYEQYF.

A few counts support this clonotype. CDR3 protein: CASRTGLETQYF. CDR3 coding DNA: TGCGCCAGCAGGACAGGGTTGGAGACCCAGTACTTC. The V call is TRBV5-1, the J call TRBJ2-5; 7 positions match TRBD1. Germline CDR1 reads SGHRS; CDR2 reads YFSETQ. The CDR3 has 12 residues. Trimming at V came to 5 bases and at J to 5 bases, leaving 3 bases not matched to a gene. Looking up the rest from reference TRBV5-1 and TRBJ2-5 gives the full variable domain: KAGVTQTPRYLIKTRGQQVTLSCSPISGHRSVSWYQQTPGQGLQFLFEYFSETQRNKGNFPGRFSGRQFSNSRSEMNVSTLELGDSALYLCASRTGLETQYFGPGTRLLVL.

There are a few counts of this clonotype. The CDR3 spells CASSLVVLDRGHEQYF. CDR3 DNA: TGTGCCAGCAGCTTAGTTGTCTTGGACAGGGGCCACGAGCAGTACTTC. The chain carries TRBV7-9 and TRBJ2-7, with 9 bases fitting TRBD1. Trimming at V came to 1 base and at J to 5 bases, leaving 9 bases not matched to a gene. The CDR3 loop spans 16 amino acids. CDR1 is SEHNR and CDR2 is FQNEAQ in the germline V gene (reference sequence).

This clonotype was picked up many times. The V gene is TRBV15, the J gene TRBJ2-1; either TRBD1 or TRBD2 may supply D (5 bases each). Trimming removed 1 base at V and 6 bases at J, with 13 bases between. CDR3 length: 15 amino acids. The germline V gene has CDR1 LNHNV and CDR2 YYDKDF (reference sequence). The CDR3 region has the DNA TGTGCCACCAGCAGAGGAGGGTCCAGGGCCAATGAGCAGTTCTTC. Protein product: CATSRGGSRANEQFF.

The chain combines TRBV29-1 with TRBJ2-2; possibly TRBD1 for D (5 bases). Trimming left V 2 bases short and J 3 bases short, with 10 bases between. The CDR3 runs to 14 residues. Germline CDR1 reads SQVTM; CDR2 reads ANQGSEA. CDR3: CSVEPREYTGELFF. The CDR3 nucleotides read TGCAGCGTTGAACCCAGGGAATACACCGGGGAGCTGTTTTTT.

The chain is built from TRBV20-1 and TRBJ1-6, with 7 bases identical to TRBD1. V lost 6 bases, J lost 6 bases, and 5 bases stayed unmatched. The CDR3 runs 13 residues. Per the germline V gene, CDR1 is DFQATT and CDR2 is SNEGSKA (reference sequence). As DNA, the CDR3 is TGCAGTGCCTCCGGGACAGCTAATTCACCCCTCCACTTT. It specifies CSASGTANSPLHF.

Many counts were recorded for this clonotype. J is TRBJ2-3 and V is TRBV7-2; possibly TRBD2 for D (6 bases). Germline CDR1 SGHTA, CDR2 FQGNSA. The germline V and J ends were trimmed by 3 bases and 4 bases, with 11 bases remaining between them. This CDR3 has 14 amino acids. The CDR3 DNA reads TGTGCCAGCAGCTTCCTGGGAGGCCCAGATACGCAGTATTTT. This sequence encodes CASSFLGGPDTQYF. Supplemented by reference TRBV7-2 and TRBJ2-3, the full variable domain reads GAGVSQSPSNKVTEKGKDVELRCDPISGHTALYWYRQSLGQGLEFLIYFQGNSAPDKSGLPSDRFSAERTGGSVSTLTIQRTQQEDSAVYLCASSFLGGPDTQYFGPGTRLTVL.

The table lists this clonotype with a few counts. This chain joins TRBV5-1 and TRBJ2-3; D gene unclear. The CDR3 is made up of 14 amino acids. The V gene lost 4 bases and the J gene lost 1 base, with 10 bases spanning the gap. Per germline, CDR1 SGHRS and CDR2 YFSETQ. CDR3 protein: CASSAPAGTDTQYF. The CDR3 DNA sequence: TGCGCCAGCAGCGCCCCCGCAGGCACAGATACGCAGTATTTT.

In this sample, this clonotype turned up a few times. This chain joins TRBV5-1 and TRBJ2-3, with 9 bases matching TRBD1. CDR1 is SGHRS, CDR2 YFSETQ, per germline. J gave up 5 bases and V 0 bases, and 4 bases lay outside the gene matches. This CDR3 is built from 15 residues. For the CDR3, the DNA is TGCGCCAGCAGCTTGGGGGACAGGGTGGGAGATACGCAGTATTTT. It translates to CASSLGDRVGDTQYF. Full variable domain (outside the CDR3, taken from reference TRBV5-1 and TRBJ2-3): KAGVTQTPRYLIKTRGQQVTLSCSPISGHRSVSWYQQTPGQGLQFLFEYFSETQRNKGNFPGRFSGRQFSNSRSEMNVSTLELGDSALYLCASSLGDRVGDTQYFGPGTRLTVL.